The 15 T cell receptor beta chains in this list originate from one sample, sequenced in a study of CD8+ T cells in alopecia areata. Extraction of RNA preceded its reverse transcription into cDNA, which served as the sequencing template. Using immunoSEQ multiplex PCR, the repertoire was profiled, and TCRdb retains in-frame clones only, with some absent. The sample shows about 200,000 clones, 56% of them seen only once. The sample was CD8+ T cells sorted from blood. These receptors were obtained from a human donor in good health.

The J gene is TRBJ1-1, the V gene TRBV9, with D possibly being TRBD1 (5 bases). CDR3 length: 13 residues. Germline values: CDR1 SGDLS, CDR2 YYNGEE. The germline V and J ends were trimmed by 4 bases and 5 bases, with 12 bases remaining between them. CDR3 sequence: CASSLGTVTEAFF. The CDR3 DNA reads TGTGCCAGCAGCCTCGGGACGGTGACTGAAGCTTTCTTT.

This sequence joins TRBV6-6 and TRBJ1-6, with D hard to call. V gave up 6 bases and J gave up 12 bases, with 12 bases separating them. Germline CDR1 MNHNY, CDR2 SVGAGI (reference sequence). The CDR3 is made up of 12 amino acids. For the CDR3, the DNA is TGTGCCAGCAGCCGCGCGGCAGGACCCCTCCACTTT. As protein: CASSRAAGPLHF.

V and J are TRBV6-6 and TRBJ1-2; no clear D. CDR1 and CDR2 (germline): MNHNY, SVGAGI (reference sequence). Trimming pared 8 bases from V and 8 bases from J, leaving 9 bases between. The CDR3 extends over 10 amino acids. This CDR3 reads CASLSAGYTF. In DNA form, the CDR3 reads TGTGCCAGCCTTTCCGCAGGCTACACCTTC.

This clone has more than one count but fewer than ten. This sequence joins TRBV4-1 and TRBJ2-3; 8 bases map to TRBD1. J lost 2 bases, V lost 7 bases, and 8 bases had no gene match. Germline-derived CDR1 and CDR2 are MGHRA and YSYEKL. This CDR3 region has 15 residues. CDR3 residues: CASIPKQGDTDTQYF. The CDR3 DNA reads as TGCGCCAGCATCCCCAAACAGGGGGACACAGATACGCAGTATTTT.

The chain is built from TRBV27 and TRBJ1-2; a possible D gene is TRBD1 (6 bases). The V end lost 3 bases, the J end lost 5 bases, and 10 bases lay between the germline ends. Germline V lookup: CDR1 MNHEY, CDR2 SMNVEV (reference sequence). CDR3 length: 13 amino acids. The CDR3 sequence: CASSFAGVYGYTF. CDR3 sequence (DNA): TGTGCCAGCAGTTTCGCAGGGGTGTATGGCTACACCTTC.

This chain connects TRBV5-1 to TRBJ2-3; D ambiguous. The germline gives CDR1 SGHRS, CDR2 YFSETQ. V lost 0 bases, J lost 4 bases, and 9 bases lay in between. The CDR3 spans 14 residues. The CDR3 protein is CASSLDKPADTQYF. The CDR3 region has the DNA TGCGCCAGCAGCTTGGACAAGCCAGCAGATACGCAGTATTTT.

The chain carries TRBV29-1 and TRBJ2-2; 8 positions agree with TRBD1. This CDR3 has 14 amino acids. The V and J ends lost 2 bases and 4 bases, in that order; junction bases with no gene match: 3. Germline assignment: CDR1 SQVTM and CDR2 ANQGSEA. For the CDR3, the DNA is TGCAGCGTTGAAAATCAGGGGGCCACCGGGGAGCTGTTTTTT. Its translation is CSVENQGATGELFF.

The V call is TRBV29-1, the J call TRBJ1-1; 7 bases match TRBD1. The CDR3 is made up of 11 amino acids. Germline assignment: CDR1 SQVTM and CDR2 ANQGSEA. J gave up 7 bases and V 8 bases, and 7 bases lay outside the gene matches. The CDR3 bases are TGCAGCACGCACAGGGGACTTGAAGCTTTCTTT. The encoded protein is CSTHRGLEAFF.

There are a few counts of this clone. The chain has TRBV4-1 and TRBJ1-2; TRBD1 aligns across 7 bases. Germline CDR1 MGHRA, CDR2 YSYEKL. V gave up 4 bases and J gave up 6 bases; unmatched junction bases: 5. This CDR3 has 13 amino acids. CDR3 DNA: TGCGCCAGCAGCCTACAGGGGAACGATGGCTACACCTTC. It yields the protein CASSLQGNDGYTF.

The rearrangement links TRBV4-1 to TRBJ1-1; unclear D gene. The CDR3 covers 13 residues. V lost 3 bases and J 10 bases, leaving 15 bases between the germline ends. Looked up from germline, CDR1 is MGHRA and CDR2 is YSYEKL. CDR3 in amino acids: CASSQSVNRGAFF. The CDR3 DNA reads as TGCGCCAGCAGCCAGTCAGTCAACAGAGGAGCTTTCTTT.

This clone was detected only a few times. This chain connects TRBV28 to TRBJ2-7, with TRBD1 matching 8 bases. CDR3 length: 13 amino acids. Germline V lookup: CDR1 MDHEN, CDR2 SYDVKM. The junction had 7 bases not matched to a gene; V was cut back by 10 bases and J by 2 bases. CDR3 sequence reads: CATRGDRTYEQYF. The CDR3 DNA is TGTGCCACCAGGGGGGACAGGACCTACGAGCAGTACTTC.

CDR3 amino acids: CASSHQTSEQYF. The CDR3 DNA follows: TGCGCCAGCAGCCATCAGACTAGCGAGCAGTACTTC. The chain joins TRBV4-1 to TRBJ2-7, with a possible D match to TRBD2 (6 bases). CDR1 is MGHRA, CDR2 YSYEKL, per germline. The CDR3 loop spans 12 amino acids. V shed 3 bases and J shed 6 bases, with 9 bases lying between them.

The rearrangement joins TRBV19 to TRBJ1-2, with unresolved D. V lost 1 base and J lost 7, with 13 bases in between. Germline loops: CDR1 LNHDA, CDR2 SQIVND (reference sequence). The CDR3 has 14 residues. The CDR3 coding sequence is TGTGCCAGTAGTATAGTGGCCAAACGCTCTGGCTACACCTTC. It encodes CASSIVAKRSGYTF. Supplemented by reference TRBV19 and TRBJ1-2, the full variable domain reads DGGITQSPKYLFRKEGQNVTLSCEQNLNHDAMYWYRQDPGQGLRLIYYSQIVNDFQKGDIAEGYSVSREKKESFPLTVTSAQKNPTAFYLCASSIVAKRSGYTFGSGTRLTVV.

This clone turned up a few times. The CDR3 region has the DNA TGTGCCAGCAGCCAAGGAGGGTATGGCTACACCTTC. The encoded protein is CASSQGGYGYTF. V and J are TRBV14 and TRBJ1-2; no clear D. CDR3 length equals 12 residues. Per the germline V gene, CDR1 is SGHDN and CDR2 is FVKESK. The V and J ends lost 1 base and 5 bases respectively, with 5 bases between them.

This sequence joins TRBV30 and TRBJ2-2, with TRBD1 matching over 7 bases. After removal of 3 bases from V and 7 bases from J, the junction contained 11 bases not matched to a gene. CDR1 GTSNPN and CDR2 SVGIG come from the germline V gene (reference sequence). CDR3 length equals 15 residues. The CDR3 region has the DNA TGTGCCTGGAGGGCACAGGGGACCCGGGGCGGGGAGCTGTTTTTT. It specifies CAWRAQGTRGGELFF.